This T cell receptor (beta chain) was identified in a study of OX40 agonist ivuxolimab in advanced cancers. Libraries were prepared by immunoSEQ multiplex PCR; TCRdb keeps only in-frame clonotypes and omits some of them. The sample carries tens of thousands of clones, 75% to 90% recorded once. Germline CDR1 SGHNT, CDR2 YYREEE (reference sequence). The CDR3 length is 14 residues. V shed 1 base and J shed 0 bases, with 8 bases lying between them. The chain links TRBV5-4 to TRBJ2-7, with D unclear. The sequencing used CD4+ or CD8+ T cells sorted from blood, collected in a trial of the OX40 agonist ivuxolimab. The receptor's source is an adult with an advanced solid tumor such as melanoma, head and neck, liver or kidney cancer. CDR3 sequence reads: CASSLMFSSYEQYF. The CDR3 DNA follows: TGTGCCAGCAGCTTGATGTTTAGCTCCTACGAGCAGTACTTC.